These T cell receptor beta chains were read from a single sample in a study of T cell changes during pregnancy in multiple sclerosis. The assay was immunoSEQ multiplex PCR, and TCRdb's table has in-frame clones only and misses some. The sample lists 55,000 to 70,000 clones, 93% seen once, with over 1.5% in the top ten. Source: peripheral blood, taken after pregnancy. The receptors come from a female donor with multiple sclerosis, enrolled in a pregnancy study. Both conserved end residues are part of each CDR3. Fields, in order: CDR3 protein, V gene, CDR3 length.

CDR3 protein: CASSQQGGRYSNQPQHF; V gene: TRBV18; CDR3 length: 17
CDR3 protein: CASLGQDSYEQYF; V gene: TRBV6-1; CDR3 length: 13
CDR3 protein: CASSSSGFNEKLFF; V gene: TRBV5-1; CDR3 length: 14
CDR3 protein: CASSLTPPGQLNTEAFF; V gene: TRBV2; CDR3 length: 17
CDR3 protein: CASSGQGAPYEQYF; V gene: TRBV18; CDR3 length: 14
CDR3 protein: CASSPGLAVYNEQFF; V gene: TRBV7-9; CDR3 length: 15
CDR3 protein: CASSGSQETQYF; V gene: TRBV13; CDR3 length: 12
CDR3 protein: CASSQGTSPRNEQFF; V gene: TRBV4-3; CDR3 length: 15
CDR3 protein: CASSSGQPSGNTIYF; V gene: TRBV6-5; CDR3 length: 15
CDR3 protein: CASSAGTSGRTASYEQYF; V gene: TRBV13; CDR3 length: 18
CDR3 protein: CASSYRNGLLGQFF; V gene: TRBV19; CDR3 length: 14
CDR3 protein: CASSEDFIAGGGNEQFF; V gene: TRBV2; CDR3 length: 17
CDR3 protein: CASSYSPARGETQYF; V gene: TRBV7-3; CDR3 length: 15
CDR3 protein: CASSLGPRTSGYEQYF; V gene: TRBV5-4; CDR3 length: 16
CDR3 protein: CASSLGLVGQGAHEQYF; V gene: TRBV13; CDR3 length: 17
CDR3 protein: CASSSTSGSSYEQYF; V gene: TRBV6-5; CDR3 length: 15
CDR3 protein: CASSNNDRGPFNEQFF; V gene: TRBV25-1; CDR3 length: 16
CDR3 protein: CASSIVGTGYSYNEQFF; V gene: TRBV19; CDR3 length: 17
CDR3 protein: CASSYMGTVNTEAFF; V gene: TRBV6-5; CDR3 length: 15
CDR3 protein: CAISESDIPSSYEQYF; V gene: TRBV10-3; CDR3 length: 16
CDR3 protein: CASSFTDGEAFF; V gene: TRBV7-2; CDR3 length: 12
CDR3 protein: CASSPYGTGGNQPQHF; V gene: TRBV27; CDR3 length: 16
CDR3 protein: CASSTGDGYTF; V gene: TRBV5-4; CDR3 length: 11
CDR3 protein: CASSFRRDPYNEQFF; V gene: TRBV27; CDR3 length: 15
CDR3 protein: CASSFISDTGELFF; V gene: TRBV7-2; CDR3 length: 14
CDR3 protein: CASSDSTLAGGTDTQYF; V gene: TRBV6-4; CDR3 length: 17
CDR3 protein: CASRDRGQSYGYTF; V gene: TRBV27; CDR3 length: 14
CDR3 protein: CSVRAWASYEQYF; V gene: TRBV29-1; CDR3 length: 13
CDR3 protein: CASSTLVPGVGNTIYF; V gene: TRBV7-9; CDR3 length: 16
CDR3 protein: CASSEDRTGKETQYF; V gene: TRBV2; CDR3 length: 15
CDR3 protein: CASSRTGTSVIYEQYF; V gene: TRBV7-9; CDR3 length: 16
CDR3 protein: CASSRPHLASDTQYF; V gene: TRBV7-4; CDR3 length: 15
CDR3 protein: CASSLKQGTGELFF; V gene: TRBV7-2; CDR3 length: 14
CDR3 protein: CARSPNTSGPYEQYF; V gene: TRBV5-3; CDR3 length: 15
CDR3 protein: CASRTSPGTGTLRQPQHF; V gene: TRBV28; CDR3 length: 18
CDR3 protein: CASSGTSGSSQETQYF; V gene: TRBV5-1; CDR3 length: 16
CDR3 protein: CASSLGLGRHSNQPQHF; V gene: TRBV7-2; CDR3 length: 17
CDR3 protein: CASSLARAGGREQFF; V gene: TRBV5-1; CDR3 length: 15
CDR3 protein: CASSFPGRGLYEQYF; V gene: TRBV27; CDR3 length: 15
CDR3 protein: CASSIRLAGRGNEQFF; V gene: TRBV19; CDR3 length: 16
CDR3 protein: CATSRDRLTGETQYF; V gene: TRBV15; CDR3 length: 15